The 14 T cell receptor beta chains given below trace back to one sample, sequenced in a study of response to subunit inactivated influenza vaccine. TCRdb called the RT-PCR reads again in MiXCR, with one record for every CDR3 protein. The repertoire holds 490,000 or so distinct CDR3 sequences, with 6.5% to 8% as singletons. Specimen: PBMCs from blood, collected roughly 24 months after vaccination. These receptors were taken from a man aged 50 to 69 who received an inactivated influenza vaccine.

The rearrangement links TRBV20-1 to TRBJ2-7; either TRBD1 or TRBD2 may fit D (5 bases each). V lost 0 bases to trimming and J lost 4 bases, with 16 bases between them. This CDR3 spans 15 amino acids. Germline V CDR1 and CDR2: DFQATT, SNEGSKA (reference sequence). CDR3 bases: TGCAGTGCTAGAGAACCGGGACGGAGTCAATACGAGCAGTACTTC. This gives the protein CSAREPGRSQYEQYF.

This clonotype was seen a few times. This chain joins TRBV7-6 and TRBJ2-3; TRBD2 matches 7 bases. V shed 5 bases and J 8 bases; nucleotides not matched to a gene: 13. The CDR3 runs to 15 residues. CDR1 and CDR2 from the germline V gene are SGHVS and FNYEAQ. In DNA, the CDR3 is TGTGCCAGCAGCCCTTCCGGGACTACTTTTGGTACGCAGTATTTT. It codes for CASSPSGTTFGTQYF.

The J gene is TRBJ1-5, the V gene TRBV6-1; 9 nucleotides match TRBD1. This CDR3 spans 14 amino acids. Germline V gives CDR1 MNHNS, CDR2 SASEGT. V trimming: 7 bases; J trimming: 4 bases; junction bases outside the gene matches: 5. The CDR3 is CASIVTGGNQPQHF. The CDR3 DNA is TGTGCCAGCATTGTGACAGGGGGTAATCAGCCCCAGCATTTT.

Ten or more counts support this clonotype. The chain couples TRBV6-2 or TRBV6-3 to TRBJ2-3; no reliable D call. This CDR3 is built from 15 residues. V was shortened by 1 base and J by 0 bases, with 8 bases between the two germline ends. The V gene's germline CDR1 is MNHEY and CDR2 SVGEGT. The CDR3 reads CASSYWGGSTDTQYF. The CDR3 DNA reads TGTGCCAGCAGTTACTGGGGTGGAAGCACAGATACGCAGTATTTT.

This clonotype was seen more than once but under ten times. The CDR3 sequence: CASSLDRATNEQYF. The CDR3 nucleotides read TGTGCCAGCAGCCTAGACAGGGCGACTAACGAGCAGTACTTC. J is TRBJ2-7 and V is TRBV27, with TRBD1 matching 7 bases. The CDR3 has 14 amino acids. CDR1 and CDR2 from the germline V gene are MNHEY and SMNVEV (reference sequence). V shed 6 bases, J shed 5 bases, and the junction held 10 bases outside the gene matches.

The rearrangement joins TRBV12-3 or TRBV12-4 to TRBJ1-6; 10 nucleotides align to TRBD1. The CDR3 totals 15 residues. J gave up 9 bases and V 2 bases, and 4 bases lay outside the gene matches. The CDR3 loop reads CASSLRTGGSSPLHF. CDR3 nucleotides: TGTGCCAGCAGTTTAAGGACAGGGGGAAGTTCACCCCTCCACTTT.

This clonotype showed up just a few times. The chain couples TRBV7-9 to TRBJ1-1; D is unresolved. The V end was cut by 5 bases, the J end by 1 base, with 11 bases between. The germline V gene has CDR1 SEHNR and CDR2 FQNEAQ (reference sequence). The CDR3 totals 14 residues. For the CDR3, the DNA is TGTGCCAGCAGCCACAGTCGGGGGAACACTGAAGCTTTCTTT. Translating gives CASSHSRGNTEAFF. The full variable domain, in which reference TRBV7-9 and TRBJ1-1 provide the parts outside the CDR3, is DTGVSQNPRHKITKRGQNVTFRCDPISEHNRLYWYRQTLGQGPEFLTYFQNEAQLEKSRLLSDRFSAERPKGSFSTLEIQRTEQGDSAMYLCASSHSRGNTEAFFGQGTRLTVV.

The CDR3 DNA sequence: TGCGCCAGCAGCCGGGGGTTGGGAGGGACTGGACGCGAGCAGTACTTC. It translates to CASSRGLGGTGREQYF. The chain joins TRBV4-3 to TRBJ2-7, with 7 bases identical to TRBD2. Germline V lookup: CDR1 LGHNA, CDR2 YSLEER. With 4 bases clipped from V and 6 bases from J, the junction kept 15 bases outside the gene matches. The CDR3 is 16 residues long.

This rearrangement joins TRBV4-2 to TRBJ1-4; D gene unclear. CDR1 and CDR2 from the germline V gene are LGHNA and YNFKEQ. Trimming stripped 1 base from V and 8 bases from J, with 5 bases between. The length of the CDR3 is 12 residues. CDR3 DNA sequence: TGTGCCAGCAGCCAAGTAGAAGAAAAACTGTTTTTT. Translating gives CASSQVEEKLFF.

This clonotype was observed a few times. In DNA, the CDR3 is TGCGCCAGCAGCTTGGTTGAAGGGGACGAGACCCAGTACTTC. Translated: CASSLVEGDETQYF. The rearrangement joins TRBV5-1 to TRBJ2-5; the D gene could be TRBD1 or TRBD2 (5 bases each). V gave up 0 bases and J gave up 5 bases, with 11 bases separating them. Germline CDR1 SGHRS, CDR2 YFSETQ. The CDR3 extends over 14 amino acids.

This clonotype has a handful of counts. The chain employs TRBV11-2 and TRBJ2-1; TRBD2 is a possible D gene (5 bases). This CDR3 is built from 15 residues. The ends were cut back, 5 bases at V and 5 bases at J, with 16 bases in the middle. Germline-derived CDR1 and CDR2 are SGHAT and FQNNGV. The CDR3 sequence is CASSPGVGRHNEQFF. As DNA, the CDR3 is TGTGCCAGCAGCCCCGGGGTGGGCCGACACAATGAGCAGTTCTTC.

V gene TRBV6-1 combines with J gene TRBJ2-6; no reliable D call. V was trimmed by 8 bases and J by 0 bases, leaving 11 bases between them. The CDR3 covers 15 residues. In germline, CDR1 is MNHNS, CDR2 SASEGT. CDR3 coding DNA: TGTGCCAGCCAGGAGCAGTTCTCTGGGGCCAACGTCCTGACTTTC. Translation: CASQEQFSGANVLTF.

The chain carries TRBV28 and TRBJ1-5, with TRBD1 matching 7 bases. From germline, CDR1 is MDHEN and CDR2 SYDVKM. Trimming cost V 6 bases and J 1 base; bases outside gene matches: 6. This CDR3 is built from 15 residues. In nucleotides, the CDR3 is TGTGCCAGCAGGGGGGGACAGACAAGCAATCAGCCCCAGCATTTT. This sequence encodes CASRGGQTSNQPQHF. Full variable domain (rest looked up from reference TRBV28 and TRBJ1-5): DVKVTQSSRYLVKRTGEKVFLECVQDMDHENMFWYRQDPGLGLRLIYFSYDVKMKEKGDIPEGYSVSREKKERFSLILESASTNQTSMYLCASRGGQTSNQPQHFGDGTRLSIL.

The CDR3 nucleotides are TGCGCCAGCAGCCAAGCGACAGGGGGCGTTAATTCACCCCTCCACTTT. Protein sequence: CASSQATGGVNSPLHF. The chain links TRBV4-3 to TRBJ1-6, with 10 bases matching TRBD1. Germline CDR1 is LGHNA and CDR2 is YSLEER. The CDR3 loop spans 16 amino acids. Losses at the gene ends were 1 base for V and 6 bases for J; bases not matched to a gene: 3.